One T cell receptor beta chain is described in this entry. This sample was included in a study of glioma-infiltrating T cells after dendritic cell vaccination. The CDR3 loop spans 14 amino acids. Germline CDR1 reads SGHTA; CDR2 reads FQGNSA. Deletions cut 5 bases from V and 4 bases from J, with 14 bases between. The PCR used 60 V beta and 13 J beta primers. This table comes from immunoSEQ multiplex PCR, and its TCRdb copy is limited to in-frame clones, with some not included. The sample lists 75,000 to 100,000 clones, approximately 80% occurring once. This chain joins TRBV7-2 and TRBJ1-1; D is possibly TRBD1 (5 bases). This specimen was blood, taken before dendritic cell vaccination. This TCR came from a human donor with glioblastoma. As DNA, the CDR3 is TGTGCCAGCAGCCCCTGGGCAGGGCCCACTGAAGCTTTCTTT. Protein sequence: CASSPWAGPTEAFF.